Below, 15 T cell receptor beta chains from the same sample are listed, as sequenced in a study of blood T cell repertoires in COVID-19. Method: immunoSEQ multiplex PCR; TCRdb's copy keeps in-frame clones and lacks some. The data contain around 210,000 clones, roughly 84% of them singletons. Sequenced: peripheral blood. The source of these receptors is a man between 50 and 59 years old with COVID-19, enrolled during active disease.

The chain employs TRBV9 and TRBJ2-3, with 10 bases matching TRBD2. V shed 0 bases, J shed 4 bases, and the junction held 2 bases outside the gene matches. This CDR3 is built from 15 residues. Germline assignment: CDR1 SGDLS and CDR2 YYNGEE. The CDR3 region has the DNA TGTGCCAGCAGCGTAGGGACTAGCGGCGCAGATACGCAGTATTTT. It translates to CASSVGTSGADTQYF.

The V call is TRBV11-3, the J call TRBJ2-7; D is ambiguous. The germline gives CDR1 SGHNT, CDR2 YENEEA. The CDR3 is made up of 14 amino acids. Deletions cut 2 bases from V and 0 bases from J, with 8 bases between. CDR3 coding DNA: TGTGCCAGCAGCTTACCCAAACACTCCTACGAGCAGTACTTC. Translating gives CASSLPKHSYEQYF.

The chain is built from TRBV7-9 and TRBJ1-3; no firm D call. Trimming took off 6 bases at V and 3 bases at J, with 12 bases between the two ends. CDR1 is SEHNR, CDR2 FQNEAQ, per germline (reference sequence). The CDR3 is made up of 14 amino acids. The CDR3 DNA is TGTGCCAGCAGAGAAACAGTGGGTGGAAACACCATATATTTT. Translated: CASRETVGGNTIYF.

The rearrangement uses TRBV6-5 and TRBJ1-4; possibly TRBD1 for D (5 bases). CDR1 and CDR2 from the germline V gene are MNHEY and SVGAGI. The germline V and J ends were trimmed by 4 bases and 11 bases, with 14 bases remaining between them. The CDR3 runs to 13 residues. The CDR3 DNA follows: TGTGCCAGCAGTTCACAGGCCCATGGGAAACTGTTTTTT. It translates to CASSSQAHGKLFF.

The chain is built from TRBV11-2 and TRBJ2-5; 8 nucleotides align to TRBD1. This CDR3 comprises 15 residues. The germline gives CDR1 SGHAT, CDR2 FQNNGV. Trimming removed 5 bases from V and 5 bases from J; junction bases left unmatched: 10. DNA of the CDR3: TGTGCCAGCAGCCCCGGACAGGGAGGCACGGAGACCCAGTACTTC. It encodes CASSPGQGGTETQYF. The full variable domain, rest sourced from reference TRBV11-2 and TRBJ2-5, is EAGVAQSPRYKIIEKRQSVAFWCNPISGHATLYWYQQILGQGPKLLIQFQNNGVVDDSQLPKDRFSAERLKGVDSTLKIQPAKLEDSAVYLCASSPGQGGTETQYFGPGTRLLVL.

The chain carries TRBV24-1 and TRBJ1-2; 7 bases map to TRBD1. Germline V CDR1 and CDR2: KGHDR, SFDVKD. V shed 12 bases and J 2 bases; nucleotides not matched to a gene: 5. The CDR3 spans 12 residues. This CDR3 is CAAEGQNYGYTF. CDR3 DNA: TGTGCCGCCGAGGGACAGAACTATGGCTACACCTTC.

This chain joins TRBV6-1 and TRBJ1-2, with D perhaps TRBD1 (5 bases). Germline lookup yields CDR1 MNHNS and CDR2 SASEGT. Trimming took 1 base from V and 6 from J, leaving 12 bases between them. The CDR3 is 14 residues long. The CDR3 coding sequence is TGTGCCAGCAGTGAAGTGCAGGGCAGGAATGGCTACACCTTC. Translated: CASSEVQGRNGYTF.

This sequence joins TRBV3-1 (or the pseudogene TRBV3-2) and TRBJ2-6; TRBD1 aligns across 8 bases. The ends lost 0 bases at V and 0 bases at J; junction bases unmatched: 4. The length of the CDR3 is 18 residues. Germline-derived CDR1 and CDR2 are LGHDT and YNNKEL (reference sequence). The CDR3 sequence is CASSQEGDRPSGANVLTF. The CDR3, as DNA: TGTGCCAGCAGCCAAGAAGGGGACAGGCCCTCTGGGGCCAACGTCCTGACTTTC.

The rearrangement joins TRBV19 to TRBJ1-1; perhaps TRBD1 as D (6 bases). Germline V gene data show CDR1 as LNHDA and CDR2 as SQIVND (reference sequence). Trimming pared 6 bases from V and 2 bases from J, leaving 13 bases between. CDR3 size: 14 residues. CDR3 region: CASSWDTANTEAFF. The CDR3 DNA follows: TGTGCCAGTAGCTGGGACACCGCTAACACTGAAGCTTTCTTT.

This chain links TRBV5-1 with TRBJ1-2; D gene uncertain. The CDR3 runs to 12 residues. The germline V gene has CDR1 SGHRS and CDR2 YFSETQ. Deletions cut 4 bases from V and 2 bases from J, with 6 bases between. CDR3 nucleotide sequence: TGCGCCAGCAGCCCAAGCAACTATGGCTACACCTTC. Amino acid sequence: CASSPSNYGYTF.

This clone was recorded once. This sequence joins TRBV6-6 and TRBJ2-5; TRBD2 agrees at 7 bases. The junction had 15 bases not matched to a gene; V was cut back by 7 bases and J by 7 bases. Germline values: CDR1 MNHNY, CDR2 SVGAGI (reference sequence). The CDR3 is 15 amino acids. CDR3 protein: CASTDPQGLFATQYF. The DNA of the CDR3 is TGTGCCAGCACCGACCCGCAGGGACTATTTGCGACCCAGTACTTC.

To note about this clone: The identical CDR3 is also encoded by other nucleotide sequences in the sample. This chain connects TRBV18 to TRBJ2-7, with TRBD2 matching 15 bases. The CDR3 consists of 17 residues. Germline V gene sequence: CDR1 KGHSH, CDR2 LQKENI. V was clipped by 0 bases and J by 4 bases; unmatched bases: 4. The CDR3 DNA sequence: TGTGCCAGCTCACCACCGGGACTAGCGGGGGGAACTTACGAGCAGTACTTC. Protein: CASSPPGLAGGTYEQYF.

Only a few counts were recorded for this clone. The chain is built from TRBV24-1 and TRBJ2-1, with TRBD2 identical over 8 bases. Germline CDR1 reads KGHDR; CDR2 reads SFDVKD. CDR3 size: 13 residues. V trimming: 9 bases; J trimming: 6 bases; junction bases outside the gene matches: 6. The CDR3 DNA is TGTGCCACCGCCCGGGAGGGGGGCAATGAGCAGTTCTTC. This gives the protein CATAREGGNEQFF.

The V call is TRBV5-6, the J call TRBJ2-3; TRBD2 might be the D (5 bases). Trimming left V 1 base short and J 9 bases short, with 18 bases between. The germline gives CDR1 SGHDT, CDR2 YYEEEE. This CDR3 region has 15 residues. The CDR3 nucleotides are TGTGCCAGCAGCTTGTCTAGCCTCGAGGGCTTAACGCAGTATTTT. Translating it yields CASSLSSLEGLTQYF.

The chain has TRBV12-1 and TRBJ1-4. TRBV12-1 is recorded as a pseudogene. This CDR3 has 12 amino acids. The chain's CDR3 is CASSYGDEKLFF. In DNA form, the CDR3 reads TGTGCCAGCAGCTACGGGGATGAAAAACTGTTTTTT.